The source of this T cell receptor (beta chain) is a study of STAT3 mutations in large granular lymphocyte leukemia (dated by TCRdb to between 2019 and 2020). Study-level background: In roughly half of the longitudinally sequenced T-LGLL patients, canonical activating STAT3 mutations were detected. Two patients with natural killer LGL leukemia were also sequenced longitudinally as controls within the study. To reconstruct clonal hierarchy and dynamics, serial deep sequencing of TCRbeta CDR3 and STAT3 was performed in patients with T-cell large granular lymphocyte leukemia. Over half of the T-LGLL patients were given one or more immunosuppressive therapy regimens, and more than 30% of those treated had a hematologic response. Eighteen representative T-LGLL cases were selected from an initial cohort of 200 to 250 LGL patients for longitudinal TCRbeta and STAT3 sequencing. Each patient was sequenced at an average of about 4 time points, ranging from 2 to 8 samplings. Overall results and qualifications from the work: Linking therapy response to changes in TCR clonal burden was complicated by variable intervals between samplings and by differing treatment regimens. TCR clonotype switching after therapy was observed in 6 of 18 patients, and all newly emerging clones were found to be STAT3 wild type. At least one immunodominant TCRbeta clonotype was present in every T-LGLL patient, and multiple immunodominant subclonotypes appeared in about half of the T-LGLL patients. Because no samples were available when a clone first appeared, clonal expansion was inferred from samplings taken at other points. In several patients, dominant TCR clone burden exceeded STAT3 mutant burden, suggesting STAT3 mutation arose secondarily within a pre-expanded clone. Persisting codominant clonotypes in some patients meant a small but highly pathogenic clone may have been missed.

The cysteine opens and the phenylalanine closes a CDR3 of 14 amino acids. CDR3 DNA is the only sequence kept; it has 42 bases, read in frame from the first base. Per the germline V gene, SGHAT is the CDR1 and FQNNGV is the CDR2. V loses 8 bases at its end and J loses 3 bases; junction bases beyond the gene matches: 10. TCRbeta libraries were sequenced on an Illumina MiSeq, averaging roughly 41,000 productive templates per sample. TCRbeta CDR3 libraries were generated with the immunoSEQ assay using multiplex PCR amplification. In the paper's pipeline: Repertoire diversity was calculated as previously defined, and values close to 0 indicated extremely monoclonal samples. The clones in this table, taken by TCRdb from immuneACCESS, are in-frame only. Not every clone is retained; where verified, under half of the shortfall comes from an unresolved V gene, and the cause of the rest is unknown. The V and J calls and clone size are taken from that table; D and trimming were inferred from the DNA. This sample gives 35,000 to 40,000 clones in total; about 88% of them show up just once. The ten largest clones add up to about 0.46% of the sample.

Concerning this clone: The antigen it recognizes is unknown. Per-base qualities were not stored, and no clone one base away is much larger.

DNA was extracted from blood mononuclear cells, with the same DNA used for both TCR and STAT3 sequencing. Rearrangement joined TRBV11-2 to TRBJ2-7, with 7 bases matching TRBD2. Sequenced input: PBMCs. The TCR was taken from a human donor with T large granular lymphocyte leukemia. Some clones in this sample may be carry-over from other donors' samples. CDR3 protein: CASAKRTRSYEQYF. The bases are TGTGCCAGCGCTAAGAGGACTAGGAGCTACGAGCAGTACTTC.